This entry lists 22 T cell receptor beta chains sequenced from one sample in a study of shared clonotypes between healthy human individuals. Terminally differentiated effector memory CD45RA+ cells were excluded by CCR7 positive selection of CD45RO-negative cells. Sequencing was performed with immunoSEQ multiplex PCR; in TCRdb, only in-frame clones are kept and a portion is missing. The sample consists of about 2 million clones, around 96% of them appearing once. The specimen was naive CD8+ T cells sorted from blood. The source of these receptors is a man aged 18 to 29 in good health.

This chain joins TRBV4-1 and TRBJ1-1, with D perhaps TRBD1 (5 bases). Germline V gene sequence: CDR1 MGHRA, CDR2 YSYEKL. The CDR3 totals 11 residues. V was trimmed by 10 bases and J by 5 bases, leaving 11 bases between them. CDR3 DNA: TGCGCCACCTACGGGGGAACTGAAGCTTTCTTT. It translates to CATYGGTEAFF.

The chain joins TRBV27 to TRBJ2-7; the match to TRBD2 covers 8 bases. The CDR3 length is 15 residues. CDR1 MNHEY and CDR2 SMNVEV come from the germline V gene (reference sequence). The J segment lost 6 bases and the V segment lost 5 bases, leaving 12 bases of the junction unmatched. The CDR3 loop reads CASSMTSAISGEQYF. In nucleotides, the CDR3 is TGTGCCAGCAGTATGACTAGCGCAATCTCCGGCGAGCAGTACTTC.

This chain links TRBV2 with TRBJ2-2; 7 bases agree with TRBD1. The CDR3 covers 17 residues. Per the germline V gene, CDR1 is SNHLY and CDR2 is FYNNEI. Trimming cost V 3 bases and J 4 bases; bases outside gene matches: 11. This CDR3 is CASSDEGTGVPTGELFF. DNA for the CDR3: TGTGCCAGCAGTGATGAGGGCACAGGGGTCCCCACCGGGGAGCTGTTTTTT.

CDR3 loop: CASSYPEDQETQYF. The DNA of the CDR3 is TGTGCCAGCAGTTACCCGGAAGACCAAGAGACCCAGTACTTC. The rearrangement links TRBV6-5 to TRBJ2-5, with unresolved D. CDR1 is MNHEY and CDR2 is SVGAGI in the germline V gene. The CDR3 spans 14 residues. Trimming cost V 2 bases and J 0 bases, with 7 bases left between them.

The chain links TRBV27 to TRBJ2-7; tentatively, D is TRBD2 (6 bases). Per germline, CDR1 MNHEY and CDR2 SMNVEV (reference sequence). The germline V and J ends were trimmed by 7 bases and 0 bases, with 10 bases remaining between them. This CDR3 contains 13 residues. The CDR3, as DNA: TGTGCCAGCACTGGGGGGTCCTCCTACGAGCAGTACTTC. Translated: CASTGGSSYEQYF.

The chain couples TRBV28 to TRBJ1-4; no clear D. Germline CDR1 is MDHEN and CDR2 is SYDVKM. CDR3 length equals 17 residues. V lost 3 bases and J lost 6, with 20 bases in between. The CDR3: CASSFLLTRGVDEKLFF. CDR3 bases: TGTGCCAGCAGTTTCCTTCTCACCCGGGGAGTGGATGAAAAACTGTTTTTT.

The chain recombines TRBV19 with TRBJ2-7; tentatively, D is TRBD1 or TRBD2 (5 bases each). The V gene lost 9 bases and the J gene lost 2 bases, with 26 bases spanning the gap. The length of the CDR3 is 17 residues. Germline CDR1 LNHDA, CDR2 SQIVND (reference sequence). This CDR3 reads CARAKGRAGGVPYEQYF. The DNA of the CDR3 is TGTGCCAGGGCAAAGGGACGGGCTGGTGGGGTACCCTACGAGCAGTACTTC. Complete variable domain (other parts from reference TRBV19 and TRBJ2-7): DGGITQSPKYLFRKEGQNVTLSCEQNLNHDAMYWYRQDPGQGLRLIYYSQIVNDFQKGDIAEGYSVSREKKESFPLTVTSAQKNPTAFYLCARAKGRAGGVPYEQYFGPGTRLTVT.

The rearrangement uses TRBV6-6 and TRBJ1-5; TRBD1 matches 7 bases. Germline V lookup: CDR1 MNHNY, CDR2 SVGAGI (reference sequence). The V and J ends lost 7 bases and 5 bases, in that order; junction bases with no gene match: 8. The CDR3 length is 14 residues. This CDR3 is CASILTTGYQPQHF. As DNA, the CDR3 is TGTGCCAGCATTCTCACGACAGGGTATCAGCCCCAGCATTTT.

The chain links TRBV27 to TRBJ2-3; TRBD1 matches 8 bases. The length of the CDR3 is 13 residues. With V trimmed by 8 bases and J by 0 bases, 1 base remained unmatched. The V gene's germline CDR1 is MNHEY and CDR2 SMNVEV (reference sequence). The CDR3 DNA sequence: TGTGCCAGCCAGGGGGCCAGCACAGATACGCAGTATTTT. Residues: CASQGASTDTQYF.

CDR3 protein: CASSLGVLAAHEETQYF. For the CDR3, the DNA is TGCGCCAGCAGCTTGGGAGTCTTAGCAGCCCATGAAGAGACCCAGTACTTC. V and J are TRBV5-1 and TRBJ2-5, with no clear D. CDR1 and CDR2 from the germline V gene are SGHRS and YFSETQ. Deletions cut 0 bases from V and 3 bases from J, with 18 bases between. This CDR3 has 17 amino acids.

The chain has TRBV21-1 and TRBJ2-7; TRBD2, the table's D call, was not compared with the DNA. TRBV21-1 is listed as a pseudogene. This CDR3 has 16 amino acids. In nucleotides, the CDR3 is TGTGCCAGCACCCGGAGGGTACAGAAAAATAACTACGAGCAGTACTTC. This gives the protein CASTRRVQKNNYEQYF.

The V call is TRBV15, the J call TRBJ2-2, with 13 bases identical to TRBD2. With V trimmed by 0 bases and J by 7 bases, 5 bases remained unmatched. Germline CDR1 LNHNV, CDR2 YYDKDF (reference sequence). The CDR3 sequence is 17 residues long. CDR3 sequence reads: CATSREELAGGIGELFF. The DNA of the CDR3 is TGTGCCACCAGCAGAGAGGAACTAGCGGGAGGGATCGGGGAGCTGTTTTTT.

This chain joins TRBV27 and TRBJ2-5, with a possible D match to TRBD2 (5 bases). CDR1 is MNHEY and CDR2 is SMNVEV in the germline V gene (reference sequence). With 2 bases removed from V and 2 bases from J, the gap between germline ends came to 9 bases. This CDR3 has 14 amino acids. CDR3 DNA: TGTGCCAGCAGTTTAGGACTGGGTCAAGAGACCCAGTACTTC. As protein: CASSLGLGQETQYF.

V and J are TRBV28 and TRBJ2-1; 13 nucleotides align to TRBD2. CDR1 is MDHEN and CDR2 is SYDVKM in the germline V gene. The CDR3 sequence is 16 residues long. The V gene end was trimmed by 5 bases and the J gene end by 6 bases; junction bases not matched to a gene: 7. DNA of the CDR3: TGTGCCAGCAGTCAGACTAGCGGGGGGAGGTTCAATGAGCAGTTCTTC. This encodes CASSQTSGGRFNEQFF. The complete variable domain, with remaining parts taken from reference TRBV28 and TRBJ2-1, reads DVKVTQSSRYLVKRTGEKVFLECVQDMDHENMFWYRQDPGLGLRLIYFSYDVKMKEKGDIPEGYSVSREKKERFSLILESASTNQTSMYLCASSQTSGGRFNEQFFGPGTRLTVL.

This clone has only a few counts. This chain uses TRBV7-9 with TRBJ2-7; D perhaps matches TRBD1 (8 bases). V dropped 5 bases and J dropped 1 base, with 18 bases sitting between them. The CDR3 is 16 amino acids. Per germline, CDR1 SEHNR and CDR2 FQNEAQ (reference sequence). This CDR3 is CASSDRGSGPSYEQYF. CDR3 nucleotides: TGTGCCAGCAGCGACAGGGGTAGCGGGCCTTCCTACGAGCAGTACTTC.

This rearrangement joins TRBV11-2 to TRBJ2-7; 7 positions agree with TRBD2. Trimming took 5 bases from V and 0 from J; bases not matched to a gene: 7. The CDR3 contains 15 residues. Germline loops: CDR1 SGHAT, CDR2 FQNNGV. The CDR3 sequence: CASSVTASGSYEQYF. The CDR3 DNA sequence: TGTGCCAGCAGCGTCACGGCTAGCGGCTCCTACGAGCAGTACTTC.

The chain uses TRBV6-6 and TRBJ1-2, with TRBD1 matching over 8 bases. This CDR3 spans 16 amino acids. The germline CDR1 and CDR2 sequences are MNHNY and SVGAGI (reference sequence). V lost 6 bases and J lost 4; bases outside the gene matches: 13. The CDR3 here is CASSPSRQGFSYGYTF. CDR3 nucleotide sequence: TGTGCCAGCAGCCCCTCCCGACAGGGGTTTAGCTATGGCTACACCTTC.

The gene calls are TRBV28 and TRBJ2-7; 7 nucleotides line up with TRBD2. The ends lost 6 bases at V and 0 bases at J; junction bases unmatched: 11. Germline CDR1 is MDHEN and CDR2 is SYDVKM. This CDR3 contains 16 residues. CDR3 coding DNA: TGTGCCAGCAGCCCTCTCGGGACTACTTACTCCTACGAGCAGTACTTC. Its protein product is CASSPLGTTYSYEQYF. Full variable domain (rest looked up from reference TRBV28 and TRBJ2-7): DVKVTQSSRYLVKRTGEKVFLECVQDMDHENMFWYRQDPGLGLRLIYFSYDVKMKEKGDIPEGYSVSREKKERFSLILESASTNQTSMYLCASSPLGTTYSYEQYFGPGTRLTVT.

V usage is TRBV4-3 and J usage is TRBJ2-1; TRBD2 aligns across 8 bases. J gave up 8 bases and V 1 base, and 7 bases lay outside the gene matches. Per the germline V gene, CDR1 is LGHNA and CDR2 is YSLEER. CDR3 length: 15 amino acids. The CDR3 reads CASSQGAGGGDEQFF. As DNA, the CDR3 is TGCGCCAGCAGCCAAGGTGCGGGAGGAGGGGATGAGCAGTTCTTC.

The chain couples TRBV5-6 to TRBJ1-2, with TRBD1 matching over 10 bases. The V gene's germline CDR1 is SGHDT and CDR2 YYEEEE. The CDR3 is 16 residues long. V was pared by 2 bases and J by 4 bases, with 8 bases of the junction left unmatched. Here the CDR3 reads CASSFRDRGRGYGYTF. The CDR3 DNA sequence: TGTGCCAGCAGCTTCCGGGACAGGGGTCGCGGCTATGGCTACACCTTC.

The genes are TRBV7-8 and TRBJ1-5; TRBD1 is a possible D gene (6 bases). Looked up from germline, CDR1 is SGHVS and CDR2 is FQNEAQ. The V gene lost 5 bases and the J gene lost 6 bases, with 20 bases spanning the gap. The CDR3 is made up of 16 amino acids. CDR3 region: CASSASLGGASQPQHF. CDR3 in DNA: TGTGCCAGCAGCGCCAGTCTTGGGGGGGCAAGTCAGCCCCAGCATTTT.

The CDR3 spells CASSQSTGVNYGYTF. CDR3 bases: TGCGCCAGCAGCCAGTCTACAGGGGTTAACTATGGCTACACCTTC. The chain combines TRBV4-1 with TRBJ1-2; TRBD1 matches at 7 bases. The V and J ends lost 3 bases and 1 base, in that order; junction bases with no gene match: 5. The V gene's germline CDR1 is MGHRA and CDR2 YSYEKL. The CDR3 consists of 15 residues.